The 9 T cell receptor beta chains in this list originate from one sample, sequenced in a study of healthy donors' naive CD4 and CD8 T cells. Each TCR library used roughly 490 ng of total RNA and a linear amplification protocol. TCRdb itself ran the reads through MiXCR, one entry per CDR3 protein. This sample has around 200,000 distinct CDR3 sequences, with around 80% found just once. Sequencing used naive CD4+ and CD8+ T cells sorted from blood, pooled from several donors. The receptors stem from a pool of human donors in good health; the sample pools cells from several healthy donors.

This clonotype was detected a few times. The V and J genes are TRBV6-5 and TRBJ2-1; 8 bases agree with TRBD1. V shed 6 bases, J shed 6 bases, and the junction held 4 bases outside the gene matches. The CDR3 spans 13 residues. Germline loops: CDR1 MNHEY, CDR2 SVGAGI. The CDR3 sequence is CASRLTGGNEQFF. DNA of the CDR3: TGTGCCAGCAGACTTACAGGGGGCAATGAGCAGTTCTTC.

This clonotype was counted between two and nine times. The chain has TRBV29-1 and TRBJ2-2; TRBD2 matches at 7 bases. Germline CDR1 SQVTM, CDR2 ANQGSEA. This CDR3 spans 14 amino acids. V was clipped by 4 bases and J by 4 bases; unmatched bases: 6. The CDR3 DNA reads TGCAGCGTTGGGAAGGGAGGGGTCACCGGGGAGCTGTTTTTT. Translated, it gives CSVGKGGVTGELFF.

This chain joins TRBV29-1 and TRBJ1-1, with TRBD1 identical over 9 bases. The CDR3 has 13 amino acids. From germline, CDR1 is SQVTM and CDR2 ANQGSEA. The ends lost 7 bases at V and 8 bases at J; junction bases unmatched: 11. Written as DNA, the CDR3 is TGCAGCGGATCAAGGACAGGGGTGGCAGAAGCTTTCTTT. The encoded protein is CSGSRTGVAEAFF.

The chain uses TRBV5-5 and TRBJ2-5; TRBD1 or TRBD2 may be the D gene (6 bases each). From germline, CDR1 is SGHKS and CDR2 YYEKEE (reference sequence). V was clipped by 2 bases and J by 1 base, with 18 bases between them. The CDR3 has 17 amino acids. The CDR3 sequence is CASSFHIGGRSQETQYF. CDR3 in DNA: TGTGCCAGCAGCTTTCACATTGGGGGGCGATCCCAAGAGACCCAGTACTTC.

This clonotype was seen a few times. The V and J genes are TRBV5-1 and TRBJ2-7; TRBD1 matches at 10 bases. After removal of 4 bases from V and 3 bases from J, the junction contained 4 bases not matched to a gene. CDR3 length: 14 amino acids. The germline CDR1 and CDR2 sequences are SGHRS and YFSETQ. DNA of the CDR3: TGCGCCAGCAGCGCCGGGACAGGGGTCTACGAGCAGTACTTC. Translated: CASSAGTGVYEQYF.

This clonotype was detected only once. The chain recombines TRBV5-6 with TRBJ1-5; 8 positions agree with TRBD1. Germline V gene lookup returns CDR1 SGHDT and CDR2 YYEEEE. J lost 9 bases, V lost 0 bases, and 5 bases had no gene match. The CDR3 totals 14 residues. This chain's CDR3 is CASSLGPGGLPQHF. The CDR3 nucleotides are TGTGCCAGCAGCTTGGGGCCAGGGGGCCTGCCCCAGCATTTT.

This clonotype appeared a single time. This sequence joins TRBV19 and TRBJ2-1; 7 bases match TRBD1. CDR3 length: 15 residues. Germline V gives CDR1 LNHDA, CDR2 SQIVND (reference sequence). Germline trimming cut 4 bases from V and 3 bases from J; bases unmatched to any gene: 6. This CDR3 reads CASSNQDRNYNEQFF. In DNA form, the CDR3 reads TGTGCCAGTAGTAACCAGGACAGGAACTACAATGAGCAGTTCTTC.

The chain employs TRBV29-1 and TRBJ1-2, with D unresolved. The germline gives CDR1 SQVTM, CDR2 ANQGSEA. This CDR3 comprises 13 residues. Trimming removed 4 bases from V and 3 bases from J, with 12 bases in between. The CDR3: CSVGSPPDYGYTF. The CDR3 DNA is TGCAGCGTTGGAAGTCCCCCCGACTATGGCTACACCTTC.

The table lists this clonotype with a few counts. V is TRBV5-4 and J is TRBJ2-6; D ambiguous. Trimming took off 6 bases at V and 0 bases at J, with 7 bases between the two ends. The CDR3 sequence is 14 residues long. Germline V gene data show CDR1 as SGHNT and CDR2 as YYREEE (reference sequence). CDR3 DNA: TGTGCCAGCATCCATACCTCTGGGGCCAACGTCCTGACTTTC. The encoded protein is CASIHTSGANVLTF.